The 14 T cell receptor beta chains in this list originate from one sample, sequenced in a study of Graves' ophthalmopathy and Graves' hyperthyroidism. Amplification of the TCR beta CDR3 regions used RNA transcripts (as template). First-round RT-PCR with HTBI primers preceded a second-round multiplex PCR. TCRdb analysed the multiplex PCR reads with MiXCR anew, one entry per CDR3 protein. The sample holds hundreds of thousands of distinct CDR3 sequences, over 20% seen once. The sequenced sample was peripheral blood. These receptors were collected from a woman aged 18-35 years with stable Graves' hyperthyroidism. Some clones in this sample may be carry-over from other donors' samples.

This clonotype was observed at least ten times. The chain combines TRBV12-3 or TRBV12-4 with TRBJ1-2, with 7 bases that match TRBD1. The CDR3 is made up of 13 amino acids. Trimming took 6 bases from V and 4 from J; bases not matched to a gene: 5. CDR3 nucleotides: TGTGCCAGCAGCTCGGGACAGACCTATGGCTACACCTTC. Protein: CASSSGQTYGYTF.

A few counts support this clonotype. The chain carries TRBV4-1 and TRBJ2-5; TRBD2 matches at 10 bases. V gave up 4 bases and J gave up 5 bases; unmatched junction bases: 7. The germline gives CDR1 MGHRA, CDR2 YSYEKL. The CDR3 has 15 residues. CDR3 protein: CASSRVAGGPETQYF. CDR3 DNA: TGCGCCAGCAGCCGGGTAGCGGGAGGCCCGGAGACCCAGTACTTC.

This clonotype was detected ten times or more. The rearrangement uses TRBV29-1 and TRBJ2-5, with 8 positions matching TRBD1. This CDR3 region has 14 residues. V lost 5 bases, J lost 0 bases, and 5 bases stayed unmatched. Germline V gene lookup returns CDR1 SQVTM and CDR2 ANQGSEA. CDR3 residues: CSVIRDRHQETQYF. CDR3 bases: TGCAGCGTTATCCGGGACAGGCACCAAGAGACCCAGTACTTC.

The chain has TRBV9 and TRBJ2-7, with D perhaps matching TRBD2 (7 bases). Trimming shortened V by 2 bases and J by 5 bases, and 17 bases separated the two germline ends. The CDR3 covers 15 residues. Per the germline V gene, CDR1 is SGDLS and CDR2 is YYNGEE. CDR3 sequence reads: CASSVGGAPGDEQYF. The CDR3 DNA reads TGTGCCAGCAGCGTTGGGGGGGCCCCAGGCGACGAGCAGTACTTC.

This clonotype turned up a few times. The chain employs TRBV5-1 and TRBJ2-2; 8 positions agree with TRBD1. Germline V gene lookup returns CDR1 SGHRS and CDR2 YFSETQ. V lost 5 bases, J lost 5 bases, and 5 bases stayed unmatched. This CDR3 has 14 amino acids. This chain's CDR3 is CASRPTGETGELFF. CDR3 sequence (DNA): TGCGCCAGCAGACCGACAGGGGAGACCGGGGAGCTGTTTTTT.

This chain links TRBV6-1 with TRBJ1-6; D is possibly TRBD1 (5 bases). The CDR3 spans 13 residues. V lost 5 bases, J lost 9 bases, and 11 bases lay in between. Germline CDR1 reads MNHNS; CDR2 reads SASEGT. The CDR3, as DNA: TGTGCCAGCAGTAAGGGGAAGGGTTCACCCCTCCACTTT. Translated: CASSKGKGSPLHF.

This clonotype was counted between two and nine times. The rearrangement uses TRBV7-9 and TRBJ2-2; 9 positions match TRBD1. The V gene end was trimmed by 5 bases and the J gene end by 4 bases; junction bases not matched to a gene: 5. CDR3 length: 15 amino acids. Germline CDR1 reads SEHNR; CDR2 reads FQNEAQ (reference sequence). For the CDR3, the DNA is TGTGCCAGCAGCCCCGGGACAGGGATCACCGGGGAGCTGTTTTTT. This gives the protein CASSPGTGITGELFF. Looking up the rest from reference TRBV7-9 and TRBJ2-2 gives the full variable domain: DTGVSQNPRHKITKRGQNVTFRCDPISEHNRLYWYRQTLGQGPEFLTYFQNEAQLEKSRLLSDRFSAERPKGSFSTLEIQRTEQGDSAMYLCASSPGTGITGELFFGEGSRLTVL.

This clonotype was detected ten times or more. This sequence joins TRBV20-1 and TRBJ1-6; D is possibly TRBD1 (5 bases). With 6 bases removed from V and 5 bases from J, the gap between germline ends came to 17 bases. This CDR3 contains 15 residues. Germline values: CDR1 DFQATT, CDR2 SNEGSKA (reference sequence). The CDR3 coding sequence is TGCAGTGCCCAGTCACGGGGGAGTGATAATTCACCCCTCCACTTT. Translation: CSAQSRGSDNSPLHF.

As concerns this clonotype: This likely comes from a read error, as the CDR3 has no conserved phenylalanine or tryptophan at its end. Here the CDR3 DNA reads TGTGCCAGCAGCTTAATTCGAGGACAGCGGAGCTCCTACGAGCAGTACTTG. Translating gives CASSLIRGQRSSYEQYL. The V and J genes are TRBV11-2 and TRBJ2-7; perhaps TRBD1 as D (6 bases). Deletions cut 2 bases from V and 0 bases from J, with 17 bases between. CDR1 is SGHAT, CDR2 FQNNGV, per germline. CDR3 length: 17 residues.

This chain joins TRBV18 and TRBJ1-1, with D possibly being TRBD1 (5 bases). From germline, CDR1 is KGHSH and CDR2 LQKENI. Trimming left V 3 bases short and J 1 base short, with 18 bases between. The CDR3 is 17 residues long. The CDR3 nucleotides are TGTGCCAGCTCACCTTACCAAGAGCAGGGCGCGAACACTGAAGCTTTCTTT. This encodes CASSPYQEQGANTEAFF.

This clonotype was seen only once. The V gene is TRBV6-4, the J gene TRBJ2-7; the D is unclear. The V and J ends lost 2 bases and 9 bases respectively, with 11 bases between them. CDR1 MRHNA and CDR2 SNTAGT come from the germline V gene. The CDR3 is 12 residues long. The CDR3 sequence: CASSDRHLGQYF. CDR3 nucleotide sequence: TGTGCCAGCAGTGACCGACACCTGGGGCAGTACTTC.

This clonotype showed up many times. The V call is TRBV7-8, the J call TRBJ1-5; D gene ambiguous. Germline values: CDR1 SGHVS, CDR2 FQNEAQ. Trimming left V 5 bases short and J 5 bases short, with 13 bases between. CDR3 length equals 14 residues. CDR3: CASSPSNSYQPQHF. The CDR3 bases are TGTGCCAGCAGCCCCTCAAACAGCTATCAGCCCCAGCATTTT.

This clonotype was recorded at least ten times. One end of the junction does not line up with germline, which may come from a read error. The rearrangement joins TRBV20-1 to TRBJ1-6; D call uncertain. The CDR3 sequence is 13 residues long. Germline V gene sequence: CDR1 DFQATT, CDR2 SNEGSKA (reference sequence). The CDR3 DNA is TGCAGTGCTGGAGATGGTGGTAATTCACCCCTCCACTTT. Protein sequence: CSAGDGGNSPLHF.

This clonotype was seen at least ten times. V and J are TRBV12-3 or TRBV12-4 and TRBJ1-2, with a weak D call TRBD1 (6 bases). This CDR3 is built from 11 residues. V lost 7 bases to trimming and J lost 6 bases, with 9 bases between them. CDR3 sequence (DNA): TGTGCCAGCACCCAGGGGAATGGCTACACCTTC. This encodes CASTQGNGYTF.